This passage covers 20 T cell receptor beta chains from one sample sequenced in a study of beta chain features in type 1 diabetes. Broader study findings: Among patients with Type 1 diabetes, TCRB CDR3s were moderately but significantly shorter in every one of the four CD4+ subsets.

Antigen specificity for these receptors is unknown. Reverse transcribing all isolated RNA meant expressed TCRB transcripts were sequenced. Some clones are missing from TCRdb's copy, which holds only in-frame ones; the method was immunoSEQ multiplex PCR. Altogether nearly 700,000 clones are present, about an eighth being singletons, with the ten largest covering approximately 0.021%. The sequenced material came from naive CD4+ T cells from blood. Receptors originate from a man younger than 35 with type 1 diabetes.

The CDR3 coding sequence is TGCGCCAGCAGCGAAGGACTAGCGGGGGTTGGCGAGCAGTACTTC. Amino acid sequence: CASSEGLAGVGEQYF. The genes are TRBV5-1 and TRBJ2-7; 13 bases fit TRBD2. The germline V gene encodes CDR1 SGHRS and CDR2 YFSETQ. With 4 bases clipped from V and 6 bases from J, the junction kept 7 bases outside the gene matches. The CDR3 runs 15 residues.

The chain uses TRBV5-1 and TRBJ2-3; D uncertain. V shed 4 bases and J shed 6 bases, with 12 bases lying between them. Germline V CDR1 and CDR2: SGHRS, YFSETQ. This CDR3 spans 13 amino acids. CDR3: CASSPSGFDTQYF. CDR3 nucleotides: TGCGCCAGCAGCCCCTCTGGGTTCGATACGCAGTATTTT.

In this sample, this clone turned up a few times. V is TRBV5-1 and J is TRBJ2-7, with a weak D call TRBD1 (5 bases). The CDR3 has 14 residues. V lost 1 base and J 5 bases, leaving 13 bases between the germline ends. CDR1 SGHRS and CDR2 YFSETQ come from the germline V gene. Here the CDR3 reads CASSLPQGFDEQYF. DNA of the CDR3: TGCGCCAGCAGCTTGCCCCAGGGTTTCGACGAGCAGTACTTC.

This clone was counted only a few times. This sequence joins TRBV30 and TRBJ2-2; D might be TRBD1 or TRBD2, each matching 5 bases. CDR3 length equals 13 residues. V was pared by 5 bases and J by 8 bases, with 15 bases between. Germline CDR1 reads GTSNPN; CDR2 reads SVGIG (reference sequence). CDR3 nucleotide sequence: TGTGCCTGGCATTCTCAGGGAGAAGGGGAGCTGTTTTTT. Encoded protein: CAWHSQGEGELFF.

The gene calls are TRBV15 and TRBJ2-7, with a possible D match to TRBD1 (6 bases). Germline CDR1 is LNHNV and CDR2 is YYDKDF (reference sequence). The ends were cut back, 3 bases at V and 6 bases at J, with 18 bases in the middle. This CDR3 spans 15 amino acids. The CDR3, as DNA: TGTGCCACCAGCAGGACCGGGACACCCTGGTCCGAGCAGTACTTC. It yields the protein CATSRTGTPWSEQYF.

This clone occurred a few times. The CDR3 protein is CASSDPGTAYGYTF. The CDR3, as DNA: TGTGCCAGCAGTGATCCGGGTACGGCCTATGGCTACACCTTC. The rearrangement uses TRBV25-1 and TRBJ1-2; D is unclear. Trimming stripped 3 bases from V and 4 bases from J, with 12 bases between. The CDR3 extends over 14 amino acids. Germline V CDR1 and CDR2: MGHDK, SYGVNS.

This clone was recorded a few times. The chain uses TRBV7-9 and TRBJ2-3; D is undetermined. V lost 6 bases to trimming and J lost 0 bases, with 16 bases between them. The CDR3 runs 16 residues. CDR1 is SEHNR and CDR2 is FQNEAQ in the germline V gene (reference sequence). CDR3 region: CASRSESHPSTDTQYF. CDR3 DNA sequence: TGTGCCAGCAGGTCGGAGAGCCACCCCAGCACAGATACGCAGTATTTT.

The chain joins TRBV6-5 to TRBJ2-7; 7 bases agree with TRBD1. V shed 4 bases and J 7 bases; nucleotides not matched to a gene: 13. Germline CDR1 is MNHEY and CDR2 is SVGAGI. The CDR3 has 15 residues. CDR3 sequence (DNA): TGTGCCAGCAGTTTACAGGGGAACCCGATACTTGAGCAGTACTTC. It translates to CASSLQGNPILEQYF.

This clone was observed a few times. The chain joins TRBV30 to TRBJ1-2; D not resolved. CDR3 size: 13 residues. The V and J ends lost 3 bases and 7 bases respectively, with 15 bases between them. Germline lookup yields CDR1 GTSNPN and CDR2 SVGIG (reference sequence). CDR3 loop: CAWSPGRVAGYTF. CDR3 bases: TGTGCCTGGAGCCCCGGGAGGGTTGCTGGCTACACCTTC.

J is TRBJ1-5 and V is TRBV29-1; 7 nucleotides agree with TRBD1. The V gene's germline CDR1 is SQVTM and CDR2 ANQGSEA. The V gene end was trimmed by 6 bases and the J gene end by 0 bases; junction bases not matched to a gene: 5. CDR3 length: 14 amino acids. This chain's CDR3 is CSVATGISNQPQHF. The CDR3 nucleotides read TGCAGCGTCGCGACAGGGATTAGCAATCAGCCCCAGCATTTT.

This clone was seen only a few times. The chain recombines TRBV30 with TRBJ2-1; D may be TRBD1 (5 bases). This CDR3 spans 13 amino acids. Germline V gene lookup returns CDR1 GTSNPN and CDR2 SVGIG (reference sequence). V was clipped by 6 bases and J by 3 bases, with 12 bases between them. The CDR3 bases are TGTGCCTGCCGCCCTCAGGGCTACAATGAGCAGTTCTTC. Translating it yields CACRPQGYNEQFF. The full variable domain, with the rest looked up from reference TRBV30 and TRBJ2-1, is SQTIHQWPATLVQPVGSPLSLECTVEGTSNPNLYWYRQAAGRGLQLLFYSVGIGQISSEVPQNLSASRPQDRQFILSSKKLLLSDSGFYLCACRPQGYNEQFFGPGTRLTVL.

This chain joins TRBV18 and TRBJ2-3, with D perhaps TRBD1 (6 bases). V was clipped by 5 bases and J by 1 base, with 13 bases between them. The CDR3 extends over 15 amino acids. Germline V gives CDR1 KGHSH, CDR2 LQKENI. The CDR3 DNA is TGTGCCAGCTCATCGACAGGTTTGGGCACAGATACGCAGTATTTT. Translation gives CASSSTGLGTDTQYF.

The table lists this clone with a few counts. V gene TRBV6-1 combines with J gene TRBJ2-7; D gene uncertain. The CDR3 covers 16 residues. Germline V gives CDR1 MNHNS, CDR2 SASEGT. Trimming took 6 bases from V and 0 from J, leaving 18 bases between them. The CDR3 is CASSERIGMSSYEQYF. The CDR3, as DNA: TGTGCCAGCAGCGAAAGGATAGGGATGAGCTCCTACGAGCAGTACTTC.

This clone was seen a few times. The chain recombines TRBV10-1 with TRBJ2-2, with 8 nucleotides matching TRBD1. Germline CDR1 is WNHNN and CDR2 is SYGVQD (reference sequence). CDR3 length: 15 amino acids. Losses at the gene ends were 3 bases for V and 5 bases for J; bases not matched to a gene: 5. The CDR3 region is CASSEWTGRTGELFF. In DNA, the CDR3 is TGCGCCAGCAGTGAATGGACAGGGAGGACCGGGGAGCTGTTTTTT.

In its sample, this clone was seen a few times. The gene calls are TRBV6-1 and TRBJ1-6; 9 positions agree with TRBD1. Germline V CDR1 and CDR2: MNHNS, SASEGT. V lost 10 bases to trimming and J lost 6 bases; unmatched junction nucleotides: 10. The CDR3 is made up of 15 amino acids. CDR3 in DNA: TGTGCCATCCCTGGACAGGGGCTTTCTAATTCACCCCTCCACTTT. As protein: CAIPGQGLSNSPLHF.

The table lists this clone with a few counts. Here the CDR3 DNA reads TGTGCCAGCAGCTTAGCGAGACAGGGACATCAGCCCCAGCATTTT. Translating gives CASSLARQGHQPQHF. The chain recombines TRBV7-2 with TRBJ1-5; 7 bases fit TRBD1. The CDR3 totals 15 residues. The J segment lost 5 bases and the V segment lost 0 bases, leaving 4 bases of the junction unmatched. CDR1 is SGHTA, CDR2 FQGNSA, per germline.

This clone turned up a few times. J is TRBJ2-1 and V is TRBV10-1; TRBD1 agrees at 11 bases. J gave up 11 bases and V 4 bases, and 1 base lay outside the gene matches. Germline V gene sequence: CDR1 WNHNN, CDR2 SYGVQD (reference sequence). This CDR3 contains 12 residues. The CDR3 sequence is CASSGTGGKQFF. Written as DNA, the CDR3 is TGCGCCAGCAGTGGGACAGGGGGCAAGCAGTTCTTC.

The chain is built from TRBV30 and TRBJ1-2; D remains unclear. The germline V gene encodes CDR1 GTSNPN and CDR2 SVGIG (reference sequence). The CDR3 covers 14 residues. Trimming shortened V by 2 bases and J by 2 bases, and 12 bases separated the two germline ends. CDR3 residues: CAWSFSDGNYGYTF. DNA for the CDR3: TGTGCCTGGAGTTTTTCGGACGGGAACTATGGCTACACCTTC.

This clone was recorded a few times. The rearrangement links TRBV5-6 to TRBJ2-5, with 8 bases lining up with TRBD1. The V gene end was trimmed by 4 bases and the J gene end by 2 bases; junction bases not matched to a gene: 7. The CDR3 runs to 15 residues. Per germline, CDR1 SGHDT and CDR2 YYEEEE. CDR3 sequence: CASSTGQGPQETQYF. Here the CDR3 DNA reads TGTGCCAGCAGCACAGGACAGGGCCCTCAAGAGACCCAGTACTTC.

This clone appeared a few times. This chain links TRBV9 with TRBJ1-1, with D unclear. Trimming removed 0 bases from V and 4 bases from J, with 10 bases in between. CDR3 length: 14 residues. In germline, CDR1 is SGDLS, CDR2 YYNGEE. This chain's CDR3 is CASSVVGSSTEAFF. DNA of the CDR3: TGTGCCAGCAGCGTAGTTGGGAGTAGCACTGAAGCTTTCTTT.